One and the same sample provided the 8 T cell receptor beta chains below, sequenced in a study of identical twins (dated by TCRdb to about 2016). The library relied on 5' RACE. These reads were obtained on an Illumina HiSeq 2000. Through fastp at Q25 and MiXCR, TCRdb rebuilt clones from the public reads, retaining in-frame beta chains. Rows with a matching CDR3 protein are joined into one entry that keeps the most common DNA and genes. The sample profile shows roughly 690,000 distinct CDR3 sequences; 21% of them were found once. The leading ten clones occupy 4.3% of the sample. The sample was also linked to a second study, of T cells expressing NK-cell markers.

The sequenced material came from PBMCs. The receptors originated from a woman aged 18-30 years in good health.

The CDR3 sequence is CASSAWDGDNEQFF. CDR3 DNA sequence: TGTGCCAGCAGCGCCTGGGACGGAGACAATGAGCAGTTCTTC. This sequence joins TRBV9 and TRBJ2-1, with D possibly being TRBD1 or TRBD2 (5 bases each). With 3 bases removed from V and 5 bases from J, the gap between germline ends came to 12 bases. CDR1 is SGDLS, CDR2 YYNGEE, per germline. This CDR3 contains 14 residues.

This sequence joins TRBV19 and TRBJ2-5; no reliable D call. This CDR3 has 12 residues. Germline CDR1 reads LNHDA; CDR2 reads SQIVND (reference sequence). V was trimmed by 3 bases and J by 5 bases, leaving 7 bases between them. The CDR3: CASSIEGETQYF. The CDR3 DNA sequence: TGTGCCAGTAGTATCGAAGGGGAGACCCAGTACTTC.

This rearrangement joins TRBV7-2 to TRBJ2-7, with 9 bases lining up with TRBD1. The CDR3 has 14 residues. In germline, CDR1 is SGHTA, CDR2 FQGNSA. The trim removed 4 bases at V and 2 bases at J, leaving 3 bases unmatched. In nucleotides, the CDR3 is TGTGCCAGCAGCTACCGACAGGGGGCCTACGAGCAGTACTTC. This encodes CASSYRQGAYEQYF.

This clonotype has just a few counts. The chain couples TRBV20-1 to TRBJ2-3; D not certain. Trimming took 3 bases from V and 3 from J, leaving 16 bases between them. The germline gives CDR1 DFQATT, CDR2 SNEGSKA (reference sequence). The CDR3 contains 15 residues. This chain's CDR3 is CSASTLGGITDTQYF. CDR3 DNA sequence: TGCAGTGCTAGTACCCTGGGCGGAATAACAGATACGCAGTATTTT.

The rearrangement links TRBV12-3 or TRBV12-4 to TRBJ2-7; 11 bases fit TRBD1. The V and J ends lost 5 bases and 4 bases, in that order; junction bases with no gene match: 7. CDR3 length: 15 amino acids. The CDR3 reads CASSRGTGGSYEQYF. The CDR3 nucleotides read TGTGCCAGCAGTAGGGGGACAGGGGGATCATACGAGCAGTACTTC.

CDR3 sequence (DNA): TGTGCCATCTTGACTGGCACAGATACGCAGTATTTT. Its protein product is CAILTGTDTQYF. The rearrangement uses TRBV10-3 and TRBJ2-3; D unclear. Looked up from germline, CDR1 is ENHRY and CDR2 is SYGVKD. V lost 8 bases and J 1 base, leaving 7 bases between the germline ends. The CDR3 is 12 amino acids.

This rearrangement joins TRBV6-1 to TRBJ2-7; D may be TRBD2 (5 bases). V gave up 5 bases and J gave up 3 bases, with 20 bases separating them. Looked up from germline, CDR1 is MNHNS and CDR2 is SASEGT. CDR3 size: 16 residues. The CDR3 reads CASSPLGSAQLYEQYF. The CDR3 nucleotides are TGTGCCAGCAGTCCGTTGGGGAGCGCCCAACTCTACGAGCAGTACTTC.

This clonotype has only a few counts. The genes are TRBV5-4 and TRBJ2-3; D unclear. The length of the CDR3 is 15 residues. Germline CDR1 and CDR2: SGHNT and YYREEE (reference sequence). The V end was cut by 0 bases, the J end by 3 bases, with 11 bases between. The CDR3 loop reads CASSLAGSATDTQYF. CDR3 in DNA: TGTGCCAGCAGCTTGGCTGGCAGCGCGACAGATACGCAGTATTTT.